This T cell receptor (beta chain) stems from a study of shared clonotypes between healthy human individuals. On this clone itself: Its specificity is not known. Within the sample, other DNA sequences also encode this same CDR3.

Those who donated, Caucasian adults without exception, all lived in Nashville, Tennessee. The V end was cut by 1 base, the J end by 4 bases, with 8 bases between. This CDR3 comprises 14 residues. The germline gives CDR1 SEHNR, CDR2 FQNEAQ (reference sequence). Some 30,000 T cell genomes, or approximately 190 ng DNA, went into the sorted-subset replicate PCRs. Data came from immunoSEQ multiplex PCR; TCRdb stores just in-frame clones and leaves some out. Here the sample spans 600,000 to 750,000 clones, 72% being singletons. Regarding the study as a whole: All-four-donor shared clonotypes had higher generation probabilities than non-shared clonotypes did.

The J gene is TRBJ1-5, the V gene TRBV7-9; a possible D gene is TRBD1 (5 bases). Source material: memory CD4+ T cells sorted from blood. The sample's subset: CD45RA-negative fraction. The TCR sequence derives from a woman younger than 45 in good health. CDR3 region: CASSLGGDNQPQHF. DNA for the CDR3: TGTGCCAGCAGCTTAGGAGGGGATAATCAGCCCCAGCATTTT.